One sample yielded the 14 T cell receptor beta chains listed below, sequenced in a study of OX40 agonist ivuxolimab in advanced cancers. The repertoire was sequenced with immunoSEQ multiplex PCR; TCRdb's copy has only in-frame clones and lacks some. Of some 74,000 clones in the sample, around 80% were seen once. Sequenced here: CD4+ or CD8+ T cells sorted from blood, sampled in a trial of the OX40 agonist ivuxolimab. The receptor source for this set is an adult with an advanced solid tumor such as melanoma, head and neck, liver or kidney cancer.

The genes are TRBV4-3 and TRBJ2-7, with TRBD2 as a possible D gene (5 bases). CDR3 length: 15 residues. Germline CDR1 reads LGHNA; CDR2 reads YSLEER. V lost 1 base and J lost 3, with 13 bases in between. CDR3 region: CASSQARGLDYEQYF. The DNA for the CDR3 is TGCGCCAGCAGCCAAGCCCGTGGACTGGACTACGAGCAGTACTTC.

The rearrangement links TRBV4-2 to TRBJ1-2, with 8 bases fitting TRBD1. The CDR3 totals 16 residues. Germline loops: CDR1 LGHNA, CDR2 YNFKEQ. V shed 0 bases, J shed 4 bases, and the junction held 7 bases outside the gene matches. CDR3 in DNA: TGTGCCAGCAGCCAAGATGCGGCAGGGGGCACCTATGGCTACACCTTC. This codes for CASSQDAAGGTYGYTF.

The genes are TRBV9 and TRBJ1-5, with no clear D. Germline V gene lookup returns CDR1 SGDLS and CDR2 YYNGEE. V lost 5 bases, J lost 0 bases, and 15 bases lay in between. The CDR3 loop spans 16 amino acids. The CDR3 region has the DNA TGTGCCAGCAGTAAATCACCGGTTTATAGCAATCAGCCCCAGCATTTT. Amino acid sequence: CASSKSPVYSNQPQHF.

V and J are TRBV7-9 and TRBJ2-5, with D perhaps TRBD1 (5 bases). Between the trimmed V and J ends, which lost 5 bases and 6 bases, there was a span of 16 bases. In germline, CDR1 is SEHNR, CDR2 FQNEAQ (reference sequence). CDR3 length: 14 amino acids. CDR3 residues: CASSPLGREKTQYF. In nucleotides, the CDR3 is TGTGCCAGCAGCCCTCTAGGCAGGGAAAAGACCCAGTACTTC.

In the case of this clone: A clone one base away is much larger, so this may be a read error. Other DNA sequences in this specimen translate into the identical CDR3. The CDR3 loop reads CASSLGQGRDEQYF. The CDR3 coding sequence is TGTGCCAGCAGCTTAGGACAGGGTCGGGACGAGCAGTACTTC. This chain joins TRBV7-9 and TRBJ2-7, with 7 positions matching TRBD1. J gave up 5 bases and V 1 base, and 5 bases lay outside the gene matches. CDR3 length: 14 amino acids. Germline V gives CDR1 SEHNR, CDR2 FQNEAQ (reference sequence).

Notes on this clone: Distinct nucleotide sequences in the sample also encode this CDR3. The rearrangement joins TRBV6-5 to TRBJ2-7; possible D gene TRBD1, 6 bases. Trimming took off 4 bases at V and 2 bases at J, with 6 bases between the two ends. Germline V lookup: CDR1 MNHEY, CDR2 SVGAGI. The CDR3 totals 12 residues. In DNA, the CDR3 is TGTGCCAGCAGTTCAGGGGCCTACGAGCAGTACTTC. As protein: CASSSGAYEQYF.

This clone occurred a few times. The chain joins TRBV19 to TRBJ1-5, with D maybe TRBD1 (5 bases). V was clipped by 5 bases and J by 6 bases, with 5 bases between them. The CDR3 contains 11 residues. Germline V gene lookup returns CDR1 LNHDA and CDR2 SQIVND (reference sequence). DNA of the CDR3: TGTGCCAGTAGTGGGGGTCAGCCCCAGCATTTT. Its translation is CASSGGQPQHF.

The chain combines TRBV2 with TRBJ2-6; D not resolved. This CDR3 has 17 amino acids. Germline values: CDR1 SNHLY, CDR2 FYNNEI. V lost 2 bases, J lost 2 bases, and 13 bases lay in between. The CDR3 sequence is CASSELAPMAGANVLTF. DNA for the CDR3: TGTGCCAGCAGTGAATTGGCACCCATGGCTGGGGCCAACGTCCTGACTTTC.

There are a few counts of this clone. The chain combines TRBV18 with TRBJ1-2; the D is unclear. Germline V gene data show CDR1 as KGHSH and CDR2 as LQKENI. V lost 3 bases to trimming and J lost 5 bases, with 10 bases between them. The CDR3 extends over 13 amino acids. CDR3 in DNA: TGTGCCAGCTCACCCGGGCCGGCATATGGCTACACCTTC. It specifies CASSPGPAYGYTF.

The rearrangement joins TRBV14 to TRBJ2-7; D could derive from TRBD1 or TRBD2 (6 bases each). CDR3 length: 15 residues. Germline values: CDR1 SGHDN, CDR2 FVKESK. With 5 bases removed from V and 2 bases from J, the gap between germline ends came to 16 bases. CDR3 in DNA: TGTGCCAGCAGCTTTCAAACGGGGGCCCCCTACGAGCAGTACTTC. Amino acid sequence: CASSFQTGAPYEQYF.

The gene calls are TRBV28 and TRBJ2-7, with TRBD2 as a possible D gene (7 bases). There are 15 residues in the CDR3. Trimming took 3 bases from V and 3 from J, leaving 15 bases between them. Germline assignment: CDR1 MDHEN and CDR2 SYDVKM. As DNA, the CDR3 is TGTGCCAGCAGTTTTGGCGGGGGCCTTATCTACGAGCAGTACTTC. Its protein is CASSFGGGLIYEQYF.

This chain connects TRBV14 to TRBJ1-1, with D possibly matching TRBD1 (5 bases). The CDR3 covers 14 residues. Trimming cost V 4 bases and J 6 bases, with 15 bases left between them. Germline assignment: CDR1 SGHDN and CDR2 FVKESK. CDR3: CASSRQIFGAEAFF. CDR3 DNA sequence: TGTGCCAGCAGCCGACAGATCTTTGGTGCTGAAGCTTTCTTT.

The rearrangement uses TRBV10-3 and TRBJ2-2; D may correspond to TRBD1 or TRBD2 (7 bases each). Germline loops: CDR1 ENHRY, CDR2 SYGVKD. V gave up 3 bases and J gave up 6 bases, with 17 bases separating them. This CDR3 contains 16 residues. The CDR3 here is CAISEQTGTIPGELFF. DNA for the CDR3: TGTGCCATCAGTGAACAGACAGGGACTATTCCCGGGGAGCTGTTTTTT.

Within the sample, this clone is medium-sized. Germline and junction disagree at one end, which may indicate a read error. This chain connects TRBV7-7 to TRBJ2-2; D possibly corresponds to TRBD1 (5 bases). CDR1 is SSHAT and CDR2 is FNYEAQ in the germline V gene (reference sequence). The length of the CDR3 is 14 residues. CDR3 DNA: TGTGCTAGCAGCTCGGACACCTACACCGGGGAGCTGTTTTTT. Its protein is CASSSDTYTGELFF.